The T cell receptor beta chain under discussion was sequenced for a study of blood T cell repertoires in COVID-19. The overall study: T cells, B-cell-depleted T cells, or PBMCs provided the cDNA or gDNA that served as material.

Sequenced by immunoSEQ multiplex PCR; TCRdb stores in-frame clones only, minus some. The profile shows over 200,000 clones, 81% of them singletons. Participants spanned ages about 18 to 95 years and resided in fewer than 30 US areas. Participants' reported clinical history set cohort assignment. The sequencing input was PBMCs or T cells enriched from blood (not recorded which). The sequence was obtained from a woman aged 50 to 60 with acute COVID-19.

The CDR3 loop is CASSQLEETQYF. CDR3 in DNA: TGTGCCAGCAGCCAACTCGAGGAGACCCAGTACTTC. The chain joins TRBV11-2 to TRBJ2-5; D call uncertain. Germline V gives CDR1 SGHAT, CDR2 FQNNGV. V dropped 5 bases and J dropped 5 bases, with 9 bases sitting between them. CDR3 length: 12 residues.